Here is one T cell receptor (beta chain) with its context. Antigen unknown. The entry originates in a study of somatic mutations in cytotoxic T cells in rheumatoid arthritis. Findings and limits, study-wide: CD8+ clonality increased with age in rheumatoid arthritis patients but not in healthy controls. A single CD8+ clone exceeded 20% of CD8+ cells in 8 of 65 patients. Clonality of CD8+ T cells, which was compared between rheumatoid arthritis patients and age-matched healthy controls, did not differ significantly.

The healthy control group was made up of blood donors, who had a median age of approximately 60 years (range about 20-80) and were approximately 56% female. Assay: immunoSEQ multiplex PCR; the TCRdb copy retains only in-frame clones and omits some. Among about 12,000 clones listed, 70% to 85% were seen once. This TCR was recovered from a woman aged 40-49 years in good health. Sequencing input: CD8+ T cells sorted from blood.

CDR3 nucleotide sequence: TGTGCCAGCAGCGGTTTGGCCCCTGGGGCCAACGTCCTGACTTTC. Residues: CASSGLAPGANVLTF. The V call is TRBV9, the J call TRBJ2-6; the D is unclear. V lost 3 bases and J 2 bases, leaving 9 bases between the germline ends. Germline CDR1 and CDR2: SGDLS and YYNGEE. There are 15 residues in the CDR3.